A single sample gave rise to the 21 T cell receptor beta chains below, sequenced in a study of cytomegalovirus exposure and HLA in healthy donors. Primers for the PCR totalled 60 Vbeta and 13 Jbeta. TCRdb keeps only in-frame clones here, not all; method: immunoSEQ multiplex PCR. The sample comprises 150,000 to 200,000 clones, 80% to 90% of which are singletons, and approximately 9.4% rests with the top ten. Specimen: PBMCs. These receptors all stem from a man in his late teens or twenties in good health and CMV-seropositive.

This clone was recorded a few times. This sequence joins TRBV7-6 and TRBJ2-6; D might be TRBD1 (6 bases). Germline-derived CDR1 and CDR2 are SGHVS and FNYEAQ. CDR3 length: 11 amino acids. V lost 5 bases to trimming and J lost 13 bases, with 9 bases between them. CDR3 region: CASSAQGVLTF. Here the CDR3 DNA reads TGTGCCAGCAGCGCACAGGGAGTCCTGACTTTC. The complete variable domain, with remaining parts taken from reference TRBV7-6 and TRBJ2-6, reads GAGVSQSPRYKVTKRGQDVALRCDPISGHVSLYWYRQALGQGPEFLTYFNYEAQQDKSGLPNDRFSAERPEGSISTLTIQRTEQRDSAMYRCASSAQGVLTFGAGSRLTVL.

The sample holds one count of this clone. The rearrangement links TRBV19 to TRBJ1-1, with D possibly matching TRBD1 (5 bases). The V end was cut by 5 bases, the J end by 0 bases, with 7 bases between. CDR1 and CDR2 from the germline V gene are LNHDA and SQIVND (reference sequence). The CDR3 totals 13 residues. CDR3: CASSDSLNTEAFF. Here the CDR3 DNA reads TGTGCCAGTAGTGACAGTTTGAACACTGAAGCTTTCTTT. Filled out from reference TRBV19 and TRBJ1-1, the complete variable domain reads DGGITQSPKYLFRKEGQNVTLSCEQNLNHDAMYWYRQDPGQGLRLIYYSQIVNDFQKGDIAEGYSVSREKKESFPLTVTSAQKNPTAFYLCASSDSLNTEAFFGQGTRLTVV.

Worth noting for this clone: Other DNA sequences in this sample translate to the same CDR3. The chain is built from TRBV30 and TRBJ2-2; D is ambiguous. Germline V gene sequence: CDR1 GTSNPN, CDR2 SVGIG (reference sequence). V was shortened by 2 bases and J by 4 bases, with 5 bases between the two germline ends. This CDR3 contains 12 residues. CDR3 amino acids: CAWSRGTGELFF. The CDR3 DNA follows: TGTGCCTGGAGTAGAGGCACCGGGGAGCTGTTTTTT.

This chain joins TRBV11-2 and TRBJ1-6; no reliable D call. The germline V gene encodes CDR1 SGHAT and CDR2 FQNNGV. The CDR3 length is 13 residues. Trimming stripped 0 bases from V and 6 bases from J, with 3 bases between. CDR3 sequence reads: CASSLDSNSPLHF. As DNA, the CDR3 is TGTGCCAGCAGCTTAGACTCTAATTCACCCCTCCACTTT.

This rearrangement joins TRBV7-8 to TRBJ2-1, with TRBD1 matching over 7 bases. V was pared by 1 base and J by 4 bases, with 10 bases of the junction left unmatched. Germline CDR1 reads SGHVS; CDR2 reads FQNEAQ. The CDR3 extends over 17 amino acids. The CDR3 DNA is TGTGCCAGCAGCTTAGGGCCGAGGGGGCTAAATTACAATGAGCAGTTCTTC. Its translation is CASSLGPRGLNYNEQFF.

J is TRBJ1-1 and V is TRBV18, with D perhaps TRBD1 (6 bases). The germline V and J ends were trimmed by 6 bases and 8 bases, with 13 bases remaining between them. CDR3 length equals 12 residues. Germline values: CDR1 KGHSH, CDR2 LQKENI. CDR3 sequence: CASSPADREAFF. CDR3 nucleotides: TGTGCCAGCTCGCCTGCCGACAGGGAAGCTTTCTTT. Full variable domain (rest looked up from reference TRBV18 and TRBJ1-1): NAGVMQNPRHLVRRRGQEARLRCSPMKGHSHVYWYRQLPEEGLKFMVYLQKENIIDESGMPKERFSAEFPKEGPSILRIQQVVRGDSAAYFCASSPADREAFFGQGTRLTVV.

CDR3 sequence: CASSLVRGQNPNYGGYTF. The CDR3 DNA is TGTGCCAGCAGCTTAGTCAGGGGGCAGAACCCCAACTATGGTGGCTACACCTTC. The chain carries TRBV7-9 and TRBJ1-2; 8 bases agree with TRBD1. The ends lost 1 base at V and 7 bases at J; junction bases unmatched: 17. Germline values: CDR1 SEHNR, CDR2 FQNEAQ (reference sequence). This CDR3 contains 18 residues.

A single count supports this clone. The chain combines TRBV5-1 with TRBJ1-5, with TRBD1 as a possible D gene (6 bases). The germline V gene has CDR1 SGHRS and CDR2 YFSETQ. The CDR3 is made up of 15 amino acids. V was cut by 4 bases and J by 3 bases, with 14 bases left in between. As DNA, the CDR3 is TGCGCCAGCAGCCCCCTGGGGGGGCTCAATCAGCCCCAGCATTTT. Translating gives CASSPLGGLNQPQHF.

This clone was seen just once. The V gene is TRBV28, the J gene TRBJ2-7; D ambiguous. Trimming shortened V by 2 bases and J by 6 bases, and 8 bases separated the two germline ends. There are 12 residues in the CDR3. Germline V gene sequence: CDR1 MDHEN, CDR2 SYDVKM. The CDR3 here is CASSLPRLEQYF. For the CDR3, the DNA is TGTGCCAGCAGTTTACCTAGACTCGAGCAGTACTTC.

The chain couples TRBV2 to TRBJ2-2, with a tentative D call TRBD2 (6 bases). This CDR3 is 14 amino acids long. Germline loops: CDR1 SNHLY, CDR2 FYNNEI. Trimming pared 2 bases from V and 12 bases from J, leaving 16 bases between. Written as DNA, the CDR3 is TGTGCCAGCAGTGAACGGAGGTGGGACTCACAGCTGTTTTTT. This gives the protein CASSERRWDSQLFF.

The V gene is TRBV16, the J gene TRBJ1-3; 7 nucleotides match TRBD1. Germline loops: CDR1 KGHSY, CDR2 FQNENV. The junction had 5 bases not matched to a gene; V was cut back by 3 bases and J by 3 bases. The CDR3 runs 15 residues. The CDR3 DNA sequence: TGTGCCAGCAGCCAGCGGACAGGCGGTGGAAACACCATATATTTT. Amino acids: CASSQRTGGGNTIYF. The variable domain in full, with the rest retrieved from reference TRBV16 and TRBJ1-3, is GEEVAQTPKHLVRGEGQKAKLYCAPIKGHSYVFWYQQVLKNEFKFLISFQNENVFDETGMPKERFSAKCLPNSPCSLEIQATKLEDSAVYFCASSQRTGGGNTIYFGEGSWLTVV.

The V gene is TRBV6-5, the J gene TRBJ1-1; weak D call: TRBD1 (5 bases). Trimming left V 0 bases short and J 11 bases short, with 16 bases between. Per the germline V gene, CDR1 is MNHEY and CDR2 is SVGAGI. The CDR3 is 14 amino acids. Here the CDR3 reads CASSYSRDSLRAFF. The CDR3 DNA reads as TGTGCCAGCAGTTACTCCCGGGACTCCCTGCGGGCTTTCTTT.

V gene TRBV4-3 combines with J gene TRBJ2-2; D gene ambiguous. V lost 0 bases and J 4 bases, leaving 9 bases between the germline ends. Germline CDR1 LGHNA, CDR2 YSLEER. The CDR3 has 15 amino acids. The CDR3 sequence: CASSQDTRSTGELFF. CDR3 bases: TGCGCCAGCAGCCAAGATACCCGTAGCACCGGGGAGCTGTTTTTT.

The V gene is TRBV7-9, the J gene TRBJ2-7; 10 nucleotides agree with TRBD1. The length of the CDR3 is 15 residues. The germline V gene has CDR1 SEHNR and CDR2 FQNEAQ (reference sequence). The junction had 8 bases not matched to a gene; V was cut back by 5 bases and J by 4 bases. The CDR3 sequence is CASSPGDRGGYEQYF. The CDR3 coding sequence is TGTGCCAGCAGCCCTGGGGACAGGGGTGGGTACGAGCAGTACTTC.

This rearrangement joins TRBV2 to TRBJ2-1; no clear D. The CDR3 consists of 15 residues. CDR1 SNHLY and CDR2 FYNNEI come from the germline V gene. With 8 bases removed from V and 10 bases from J, the gap between germline ends came to 24 bases. DNA for the CDR3: TGTGCCAGCCTGCCGCTCCGGGTTCTCGGTGAGGAGCAGTTCTTC. Amino acids: CASLPLRVLGEEQFF.

About this clone itself: The same CDR3 is also encoded by other DNA sequences in this sample. The chain couples TRBV29-1 to TRBJ2-5; weak D call: TRBD2 (7 bases). V shed 2 bases and J shed 5 bases, with 18 bases lying between them. Germline V gene data show CDR1 as SQVTM and CDR2 as ANQGSEA. CDR3 size: 15 residues. The CDR3 DNA reads as TGCAGCGTTGAACAGGAGCGGGACACAGACGAGACCCAGTACTTC. Its translation: CSVEQERDTDETQYF. The full variable domain, completed using reference TRBV29-1 and TRBJ2-5, is SAVISQKPSRDICQRGTSLTIQCQVDSQVTMMFWYRQQPGQSLTLIATANQGSEATYESGFVIDKFPISRPNLTFSTLTVSNMSPEDSSIYLCSVEQERDTDETQYFGPGTRLLVL.

The chain joins TRBV27 to TRBJ1-6; possible D gene TRBD1, 5 bases. Looked up from germline, CDR1 is MNHEY and CDR2 is SMNVEV (reference sequence). The length of the CDR3 is 13 residues. Trimming stripped 9 bases from V and 8 bases from J, with 14 bases between. The CDR3 DNA reads as TGTGCCAGTTCGGGCAGGGAACATTCACCCCTCCACTTT. This codes for CASSGREHSPLHF.

The chain links TRBV5-4 to TRBJ2-3; 8 bases match TRBD1. Looked up from germline, CDR1 is SGHNT and CDR2 is YYREEE (reference sequence). With V trimmed by 4 bases and J by 2 bases, 6 bases remained unmatched. This CDR3 region has 15 residues. In nucleotides, the CDR3 is TGTGCCAGCAGCCAGGGACAGGCCCACACAGATACGCAGTATTTT. This translates into CASSQGQAHTDTQYF.

The V and J genes are TRBV5-6 and TRBJ2-1; 7 positions agree with TRBD2. With V trimmed by 0 bases and J by 9 bases, 12 bases remained unmatched. In germline, CDR1 is SGHDT, CDR2 YYEEEE. The CDR3 is 16 amino acids. CDR3 amino acids: CASSLAGSGVFGEQFF. DNA of the CDR3: TGTGCCAGCAGCTTGGCCGGGAGCGGGGTCTTCGGTGAGCAGTTCTTC. The full variable domain, with the rest looked up from reference TRBV5-6 and TRBJ2-1, is DAGVTQSPTHLIKTRGQQVTLRCSPKSGHDTVSWYQQALGQGPQFIFQYYEEEERQRGNFPDRFSGHQFPNYSSELNVNALLLGDSALYLCASSLAGSGVFGEQFFGPGTRLTVL.

The V gene is TRBV10-2, the J gene TRBJ1-3; 10 bases align to TRBD1. After removal of 6 bases from V and 8 bases from J, the junction contained 13 bases not matched to a gene. The CDR3 loop spans 16 amino acids. Germline V gene lookup returns CDR1 WSHSY and CDR2 SAAADI. DNA of the CDR3: TGCGCCAGCAGCTCCGGGACAGGGGCAAGGTGGGACACCATATATTTT. It encodes CASSSGTGARWDTIYF.

The V call is TRBV7-6, the J call TRBJ2-2, with D unresolved. Germline assignment: CDR1 SGHVS and CDR2 FNYEAQ. The CDR3 runs 16 residues. V lost 5 bases to trimming and J lost 0 bases, with 13 bases between them. CDR3 amino acids: CASSPSGPANTGELFF. DNA of the CDR3: TGTGCCAGCAGCCCATCTGGGCCCGCGAACACCGGGGAGCTGTTTTTT.